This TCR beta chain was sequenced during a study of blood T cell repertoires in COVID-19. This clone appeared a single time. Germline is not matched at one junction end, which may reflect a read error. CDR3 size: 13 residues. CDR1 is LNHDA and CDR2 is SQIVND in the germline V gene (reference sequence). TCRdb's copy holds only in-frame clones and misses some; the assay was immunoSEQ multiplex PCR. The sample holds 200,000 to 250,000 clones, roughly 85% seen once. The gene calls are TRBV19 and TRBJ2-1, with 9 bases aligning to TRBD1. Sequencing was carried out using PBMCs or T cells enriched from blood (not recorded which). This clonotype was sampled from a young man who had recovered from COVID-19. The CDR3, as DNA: TGTGCCAGTAAAATGACAGGGGGTTTTCTCGGAGTCTTC. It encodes CASKMTGGFLGVF. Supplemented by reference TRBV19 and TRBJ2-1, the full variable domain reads DGGITQSPKYLFRKEGQNVTLSCEQNLNHDAMYWYRQDPGQGLRLIYYSQIVNDFQKGDIAEGYSVSREKKESFPLTVTSAQKNPTAFYLCASKMTGGFLGVFGPGTRLTVL.